This T cell receptor beta chain was documented in a study of T cells in Graves' hyperthyroidism and ophthalmopathy. Whole-study findings and limits: In blood, most of the thyroid clonotypes expanded above 0.001 were also present.

Per the germline V gene, CDR1 is MNHNS and CDR2 is SASEGT. This CDR3 region has 17 residues. Trimming left V 5 bases short and J 5 bases short, with 24 bases between. This clonotype appeared a few times. What it binds is unknown. Ophthalmopathy cases scored 3 or more on the Clinical Activity Score and 4 or more on NOSPECS grade, with duration below 3 months. Exclusion followed for patients with uncontrolled infection, other autoimmune disease, pregnancy or lactation. PBMCs were obtained from about 10 ml fresh peripheral blood. There were TCR beta CDR3 regions amplified from RNA transcripts. Initially, a first-round RT-PCR of the TCR CDR3 employed the HTBI primer set. TCRdb reprocessed the multiplex PCR reads via MiXCR and lists one record per CDR3 protein. Of 350,000 or so distinct CDR3 sequences listed, about a sixth are singletons.

The rearrangement uses TRBV6-1 and TRBJ2-5, with D maybe TRBD1 (6 bases). Input material: blood. The clonotype was recovered from a woman between 40 and 50 years old with Graves' ophthalmopathy. CDR3 loop: CASSLRLRGQGRETQYF. DNA of the CDR3: TGTGCCAGCAGTTTAAGGCTTCGGGGACAAGGTCGGGAGACCCAGTACTTC.